Following are 15 T cell receptor beta chains from one sample sequenced in a study of breast tumors, draining lymph nodes, adjacent tissues (dated by TCRdb to 2015 to 2016). The library relied on multiplex PCR. Sequencing instrument: Illumina HiSeq 2000. TCRdb trimmed public reads at Q25 via fastp, called clones via MiXCR and kept in-frame beta chains. Each entry merges the rows of one CDR3 protein and shows their most common DNA and genes. The sample table contains about 130,000 distinct CDR3 sequences; only one count was recorded for just under 20% of them. Over 3% of the sample lies in the top ten. Lymph node samples came from the axillary draining lymph nodes of breast cancer patients. Sequences were obtained from axillary lymph node tissue. Receptors were obtained from a female donor with breast cancer. Some clones in this sample may be carry-over from other donors' samples.

This clonotype was observed at least ten times. The chain is built from TRBV9 and TRBJ2-2, with unresolved D. V shed 0 bases and J shed 4 bases, with 4 bases lying between them. The CDR3 consists of 13 residues. Germline V lookup: CDR1 SGDLS, CDR2 YYNGEE. CDR3: CASSVEGTGELFF. The CDR3 nucleotides read TGTGCCAGCAGCGTAGAGGGCACCGGGGAGCTGTTTTTT.

Worth noting for this clonotype: A clone one base away is much larger, so this may be a read error. The chain carries TRBV27 and TRBJ1-2, with no clear D. Germline V gives CDR1 MNHEY, CDR2 SMNVEV (reference sequence). The CDR3 runs 13 residues. CDR3 sequence reads: CASGLVAGRGYTF. CDR3 sequence (DNA): TGTGCCAGCGGTTTAGTGGCAGGCCGGGGCTACACCTTC.

This clonotype has just a few counts. V is TRBV18 and J is TRBJ1-5; TRBD1 aligns across 10 bases. The CDR3 length is 15 residues. Losses at the gene ends were 6 bases for V and 1 base for J; bases not matched to a gene: 3. Germline V gives CDR1 KGHSH, CDR2 LQKENI. The CDR3 sequence is CASSRQGASNQPQHF. CDR3 DNA: TGTGCCAGCTCGCGACAGGGGGCAAGCAATCAGCCCCAGCATTTT.

This clonotype showed up many times. The chain links TRBV7-9 to TRBJ2-1, with TRBD2 matching over 12 bases. Germline V lookup: CDR1 SEHNR, CDR2 FQNEAQ (reference sequence). The CDR3 extends over 17 amino acids. The V segment lost 5 bases and the J segment 3 bases; nucleotides outside the gene matches: 8. The CDR3 is CASSARTSGIYYNEQFF. The CDR3 bases are TGTGCCAGCAGCGCCCGGACTAGCGGGATATACTACAATGAGCAGTTCTTC.

Note on this clonotype: A much larger clone sits a single nucleotide away, making a read error possible. This chain uses TRBV20-1 with TRBJ1-4; TRBD1 is a possible D gene (5 bases). V was shortened by 6 bases and J by 10 bases, with 24 bases between the two germline ends. CDR1 and CDR2 from the germline V gene are DFQATT and SNEGSKA (reference sequence). This CDR3 has 15 amino acids. The CDR3 sequence: CSAPPNGVERGKLFF. DNA of the CDR3: TGCAGTGCGCCCCCGAACGGAGTTGAAAGGGGAAAACTGTTTTTT.

This clonotype has only one observation. This may stem from a read error, because a much larger clone lies one nucleotide away. The chain couples TRBV6-5 to TRBJ1-5; D is unclear. Trimming removed 6 bases from V and 1 base from J, with 16 bases in between. Germline-derived CDR1 and CDR2 are MNHEY and SVGAGI. This CDR3 comprises 16 residues. The CDR3 DNA follows: TGTGCCAGCAGGAGACTAGGACGGACCAGCAATCAGCCCCAGCATTTT. Translation gives CASRRLGRTSNQPQHF.

This clonotype was observed at least ten times. The chain carries TRBV20-1 and TRBJ2-3; TRBD2 might be the D (6 bases). The CDR3 spans 15 residues. Between the trimmed V and J ends, which lost 1 base and 0 bases, there was a span of 11 bases. The germline CDR1 and CDR2 sequences are DFQATT and SNEGSKA (reference sequence). DNA of the CDR3: TGCAGTGCTAGAGTTGGAAGCGGGAGCACAGATACGCAGTATTTT. Its protein is CSARVGSGSTDTQYF.

This clonotype showed up just a few times. V is TRBV18 and J is TRBJ2-1; no clear D. The CDR3 spans 12 residues. Germline V lookup: CDR1 KGHSH, CDR2 LQKENI. The V gene lost 3 bases and the J gene lost 6 bases, with 6 bases spanning the gap. The CDR3 loop is CASSPETNEQFF. CDR3 bases: TGTGCCAGCTCACCTGAAACCAATGAGCAGTTCTTC.

The chain links TRBV18 to TRBJ1-1, with 7 nucleotides matching TRBD1. The CDR3 totals 14 residues. Germline CDR1 KGHSH, CDR2 LQKENI. The V and J ends lost 1 base and 4 bases, in that order; junction bases with no gene match: 3. The CDR3 here is CASSPQAGGTEAFF. CDR3 coding DNA: TGTGCCAGCTCACCACAGGCAGGGGGCACTGAAGCTTTCTTT.

This clonotype occurred once. A much more abundant neighbour one base away suggests this may be a read error. V and J are TRBV6-1 and TRBJ2-1; 9 nucleotides align to TRBD2. CDR1 MNHNS and CDR2 SASEGT come from the germline V gene. The CDR3 is 15 amino acids. The CDR3 DNA sequence: TGTGCCGGCAGTGGGCTAGCGGGATTTTACAATGAGCAGTTCTTC. The encoded protein is CAGSGLAGFYNEQFF.

Ten or more counts support this clonotype. The chain uses TRBV18 and TRBJ2-1; maybe TRBD1 (6 bases). Trimming pared 10 bases from V and 0 bases from J, leaving 13 bases between. Per germline, CDR1 KGHSH and CDR2 LQKENI. This CDR3 contains 14 residues. CDR3 loop: CATTGQSSYNEQFF. The CDR3, as DNA: TGTGCCACCACCGGACAGAGCTCCTACAATGAGCAGTTCTTC.

The chain has TRBV28 and TRBJ2-1, with 8 bases lining up with TRBD2. The CDR3 sequence is 17 residues long. V was pared by 3 bases and J by 3 bases, with 10 bases of the junction left unmatched. Per the germline V gene, CDR1 is MDHEN and CDR2 is SYDVKM. The CDR3 region has the DNA TGTGCCAGCAGTTTCCCCCCAGATAGCGGGGTCTACAATGAGCAGTTCTTC. This sequence encodes CASSFPPDSGVYNEQFF.

The sample holds many counts of this clonotype. The CDR3 nucleotides are TGCGCCAGCAGTAGCGAGAGGCGGATTGAAAAACTGTTTTTT. This encodes CASSSERRIEKLFF. The gene calls are TRBV10-2 and TRBJ1-4; D is uncertain. Trimming left V 5 bases short and J 7 bases short, with 14 bases between. Looked up from germline, CDR1 is WSHSY and CDR2 is SAAADI. The CDR3 has 14 amino acids.

This clonotype was seen repeatedly, ten times or more. DNA of the CDR3: TGTGCCAGCAGCCCCCCCTCCGGATACGAGCAGTACTTC. Its translation: CASSPPSGYEQYF. The chain joins TRBV12-3 or TRBV12-4 to TRBJ2-7; D gene ambiguous. This CDR3 comprises 13 residues. Trimming removed 6 bases from V and 4 bases from J, with 13 bases in between.

In this sample, this clonotype turned up many times. The V and J genes are TRBV20-1 and TRBJ1-2; TRBD1 aligns across 10 bases. Germline V gene lookup returns CDR1 DFQATT and CDR2 SNEGSKA (reference sequence). The trim removed 5 bases at V and 5 bases at J, leaving 14 bases unmatched. The CDR3 is made up of 16 amino acids. DNA of the CDR3: TGCAGTGCTTTAAATCCCGGGACAGGGGACAAATATGGCTACACCTTC. Protein sequence: CSALNPGTGDKYGYTF.